This TCR beta chain emerged from a study of CD8 T cells in Susac syndrome. The RNA, 0.5 to 1 ug, was put through reverse transcription using random hexamers. Amplification of the TCR beta CDR3 was carried out by immunoSEQ multiplex PCR, which spanned a total of 54 Vbeta and 13 Jbeta segments. TCRdb redid the calling of the immunoSEQ multiplex PCR reads with MiXCR, one entry per CDR3 protein. The sample lists around 270,000 distinct CDR3 sequences, over 75% occurring once. CD8+ and CD4+ T cells from blood underwent TCR beta sequencing, which was carried out in a high-throughput format. The multiple sclerosis control cohort comprised treatment-naive individuals presenting with stable or active relapsing-remitting disease. Negative isolation was applied to CD8+ and CD4+ T cells, and FACS enrichment was applied to TEMRA cells. This CDR3 comprises 12 residues. Trimming cost V 2 bases and J 5 bases, with 7 bases left between them.

J is TRBJ2-7 and V is TRBV12-3 or TRBV12-4; D ambiguous. The sequence was collected from a human donor with multiple sclerosis. The sequencing sample was made of CD8+ T cells from PBMCs. CDR3 in DNA: TGTGCCAGCAGTTTACAGGAAAACGAGCAGTACTTC. Protein product: CASSLQENEQYF.